A single sample is the source of the 27 T cell receptor beta chains below, sequenced in a study of blood T cell repertoires in COVID-19. Sequencing used immunoSEQ multiplex PCR; TCRdb keeps in-frame clones, though not all of them. The top ten hold approximately 2.9% of the sample, which has 130,000 to 150,000 clones, roughly 80% seen once. The sequencing input was peripheral blood. The receptors were sampled from a woman of 80 years or more with acute or convalescent COVID-19.

The CDR3: CASSLMASPEEKLFF. The CDR3 DNA reads as TGCGCCAGCAGCCTTATGGCCTCCCCGGAGGAAAAACTGTTTTTT. V and J are TRBV5-1 and TRBJ1-4; D remains ambiguous. The V end was cut by 4 bases, the J end by 8 bases, with 18 bases between. Germline-derived CDR1 and CDR2 are SGHRS and YFSETQ. The CDR3 contains 15 residues.

J is TRBJ2-7 and V is TRBV27, with a possible D match to TRBD2 (6 bases). Germline V CDR1 and CDR2: MNHEY, SMNVEV (reference sequence). Trimming removed 3 bases at V and 3 bases at J, with 12 bases between. CDR3 length: 14 amino acids. CDR3 nucleotide sequence: TGTGCCAGCAGTTTCGGCAGGAGGGACTACGAGCAGTACTTC. Translating it yields CASSFGRRDYEQYF.

The genes are TRBV7-6 and TRBJ1-2; tentatively, D is TRBD1 (5 bases). Trimming shortened V by 5 bases and J by 11 bases, and 18 bases separated the two germline ends. The CDR3 runs to 13 residues. Germline V CDR1 and CDR2: SGHVS, FNYEAQ. CDR3 residues: CASSRDSQGGYTF. The DNA for the CDR3 is TGTGCCAGCAGCCGCGACAGTCAGGGTGGGTACACCTTC.

This clone was seen a single time. The rearrangement joins TRBV7-8 to TRBJ1-6; 8 bases fit TRBD1. Germline lookup yields CDR1 SGHVS and CDR2 FQNEAQ. The V segment lost 2 bases and the J segment 9 bases; nucleotides outside the gene matches: 6. The CDR3 length is 15 residues. CDR3 in DNA: TGTGCCAGCAGCTTATATTCCACAGGGGGTTCACCCCTCCACTTT. It yields the protein CASSLYSTGGSPLHF. The variable domain in full, with the rest retrieved from reference TRBV7-8 and TRBJ1-6, is GAGVSQSPRYKVAKRGQDVALRCDPISGHVSLFWYQQALGQGPEFLTYFQNEAQLDKSGLPSDRFFAERPEGSVSTLKIQRTQQEDSAVYLCASSLYSTGGSPLHFGNGTRLTVT.

This clone was seen only once. V and J are TRBV3-1 (or the pseudogene TRBV3-2) and TRBJ1-2; no definite D call. The CDR3 sequence is 15 residues long. Trimming removed 3 bases from V and 6 bases from J, with 17 bases in between. The germline V gene encodes CDR1 LGHDT and CDR2 YNNKEL (reference sequence). The CDR3 here is CASSHNRAGFDGYTF. CDR3 DNA: TGTGCCAGCAGCCACAACCGGGCGGGGTTTGATGGCTACACCTTC.

V and J are TRBV5-6 and TRBJ1-1; D not certain. Germline V lookup: CDR1 SGHDT, CDR2 YYEEEE. Deletions cut 2 bases from V and 0 bases from J, with 8 bases between. The CDR3 spans 14 residues. The CDR3: CASSLRFLNTEAFF. The CDR3 DNA reads TGTGCCAGCAGCTTACGGTTTTTGAACACTGAAGCTTTCTTT. The variable domain in full, with the rest retrieved from reference TRBV5-6 and TRBJ1-1, is DAGVTQSPTHLIKTRGQQVTLRCSPKSGHDTVSWYQQALGQGPQFIFQYYEEEERQRGNFPDRFSGHQFPNYSSELNVNALLLGDSALYLCASSLRFLNTEAFFGQGTRLTVV.

The rearrangement joins TRBV7-2 to TRBJ1-1; 9 bases are shared with TRBD1. Germline V gene lookup returns CDR1 SGHTA and CDR2 FQGNSA. The V and J ends lost 4 bases and 1 base, in that order; junction bases with no gene match: 1. This CDR3 spans 14 amino acids. CDR3 loop: CASSWDRANTEAFF. CDR3 nucleotide sequence: TGTGCCAGCAGCTGGGACAGGGCGAACACTGAAGCTTTCTTT.

This chain links TRBV4-2 with TRBJ2-7; 7 bases line up with TRBD2. V lost 4 bases to trimming and J lost 0 bases; unmatched junction nucleotides: 6. CDR3 size: 15 residues. CDR1 LGHNA and CDR2 YNFKEQ come from the germline V gene. CDR3 sequence: CASSRQAGPSYEQYF. CDR3 coding DNA: TGTGCCAGCAGCCGGCAAGCGGGGCCCTCCTACGAGCAGTACTTC.

The rearrangement links TRBV5-6 to TRBJ1-5; possible D gene TRBD1, 6 bases. Trimming shortened V by 3 bases and J by 4 bases, and 11 bases separated the two germline ends. Germline values: CDR1 SGHDT, CDR2 YYEEEE. CDR3 length equals 14 residues. The CDR3 region has the DNA TGTGCCAGCAGCTCGACAGGAACTAATCAGCCCCAGCATTTT. It codes for CASSSTGTNQPQHF.

This clone has a single count. The chain joins TRBV9 to TRBJ2-3; a weak D match, TRBD1 (6 bases). Between the trimmed V and J ends, which lost 4 bases and 4 bases, there was a span of 16 bases. Per the germline V gene, CDR1 is SGDLS and CDR2 is YYNGEE. This CDR3 has 15 amino acids. Here the CDR3 reads CASSFQGRIPDTQYF. The DNA of the CDR3 is TGTGCCAGCAGCTTCCAGGGGCGCATCCCAGATACGCAGTATTTT.

V gene TRBV6-2 or TRBV6-3 combines with J gene TRBJ2-3; TRBD2 might be the D (7 bases). Germline CDR1 reads MNHEY; CDR2 reads SVGEGT. The CDR3 is 16 amino acids. The germline V and J ends were trimmed by 4 bases and 0 bases, with 14 bases remaining between them. The CDR3 reads CASSSMEGGSTDTQYF. The CDR3 bases are TGTGCCAGCAGTTCTATGGAGGGGGGGAGCACAGATACGCAGTATTTT.

The chain carries TRBV19 and TRBJ1-1; a possible D gene is TRBD1 (5 bases). Germline V gene sequence: CDR1 LNHDA, CDR2 SQIVND (reference sequence). Trimming pared 6 bases from V and 3 bases from J, leaving 14 bases between. The length of the CDR3 is 14 residues. The CDR3 nucleotides read TGTGCCAGTAGCGGACAACAGGAGCACACTGAAGCTTTCTTT. It specifies CASSGQQEHTEAFF.

V usage is TRBV27 and J usage is TRBJ1-2; 8 bases align to TRBD1. The CDR3 covers 13 residues. Germline CDR1 reads MNHEY; CDR2 reads SMNVEV (reference sequence). Trimming at V came to 5 bases and at J to 4 bases, leaving 3 bases not matched to a gene. This CDR3 is CASSQQGGYGYTF. The CDR3 DNA reads TGTGCCAGCAGTCAACAGGGGGGCTATGGCTACACCTTC.

The V call is TRBV4-2, the J call TRBJ1-1, with D uncertain. The germline V gene encodes CDR1 LGHNA and CDR2 YNFKEQ. The CDR3 is 16 amino acids. The V gene lost 0 bases and the J gene lost 0 bases, with 11 bases spanning the gap. The CDR3 sequence: CASSQELSSLNTEAFF. CDR3 bases: TGTGCCAGCAGCCAAGAATTGAGTTCTTTGAACACTGAAGCTTTCTTT.

The chain joins TRBV6-6 to TRBJ1-1; 12 bases are shared with TRBD1. The J segment lost 4 bases and the V segment lost 5 bases, leaving 11 bases of the junction unmatched. The CDR3 consists of 17 residues. Germline CDR1 MNHNY, CDR2 SVGAGI (reference sequence). CDR3 region: CASSPRDRGQLGTEAFF. The CDR3 DNA follows: TGTGCCAGCAGTCCAAGGGACAGGGGGCAATTAGGCACTGAAGCTTTCTTT.

The chain recombines TRBV7-2 with TRBJ2-7; TRBD1 agrees at 7 bases. Germline V CDR1 and CDR2: SGHTA, FQGNSA. This CDR3 contains 16 residues. V shed 5 bases, J shed 2 bases, and the junction held 12 bases outside the gene matches. The CDR3 DNA is TGTGCCAGCAGCCCCGACATTGGGACAGATACCTACGAGCAGTACTTC. This encodes CASSPDIGTDTYEQYF.

CDR3 coding DNA: TGTGCCAGCAGCAGGGAGCCCCAGCATTTT. This gives the protein CASSREPQHF. The V gene is TRBV6-6, the J gene TRBJ1-5, with D possibly being TRBD1 (5 bases). The CDR3 contains 10 residues. CDR1 is MNHNY and CDR2 is SVGAGI in the germline V gene (reference sequence). V was cut by 6 bases and J by 8 bases, with 5 bases left in between.

This chain links TRBV4-1 with TRBJ2-1; 7 nucleotides agree with TRBD1. The CDR3 runs 17 residues. Germline CDR1 is MGHRA and CDR2 is YSYEKL. Trimming at V came to 6 bases and at J to 5 bases, leaving 16 bases not matched to a gene. CDR3 bases: TGCGCCAGCAGACACTTGAACAGGGGACCAAGGGACAATGAGCAGTTCTTC. It yields the protein CASRHLNRGPRDNEQFF.

The gene calls are TRBV9 and TRBJ1-2, with 7 bases lining up with TRBD1. The CDR3 spans 14 residues. Germline V gene data show CDR1 as SGDLS and CDR2 as YYNGEE. After removal of 4 bases from V and 4 bases from J, the junction contained 7 bases not matched to a gene. The CDR3 loop is CASSPRQGAYGYTF. The CDR3 nucleotides read TGTGCCAGCAGCCCTCGACAGGGTGCCTATGGCTACACCTTC.

The CDR3 region has the DNA TGTGCCAGTAGTGTGACAGGGGGGAGACAGCCCCAGCATTTT. Protein product: CASSVTGGRQPQHF. This chain links TRBV19 with TRBJ1-5; 9 bases align to TRBD1. The CDR3 runs 14 residues. Germline V lookup: CDR1 LNHDA, CDR2 SQIVND (reference sequence). Trimming removed 5 bases from V and 7 bases from J; junction bases left unmatched: 6. Supplemented by reference TRBV19 and TRBJ1-5, the full variable domain reads DGGITQSPKYLFRKEGQNVTLSCEQNLNHDAMYWYRQDPGQGLRLIYYSQIVNDFQKGDIAEGYSVSREKKESFPLTVTSAQKNPTAFYLCASSVTGGRQPQHFGDGTRLSIL.

The table lists this clone with a few counts. The rearrangement links TRBV7-3 to TRBJ1-5; D is unresolved. V was pared by 4 bases and J by 5 bases, with 9 bases between. Per the germline V gene, CDR1 is SGHTA and CDR2 is FQGTGA. CDR3 length: 13 residues. The CDR3 is CASSYTRDQPQHF. CDR3 coding DNA: TGTGCCAGCAGCTATACGAGGGATCAGCCCCAGCATTTT. The full variable domain, in which reference TRBV7-3 and TRBJ1-5 provide the parts outside the CDR3, is GAGVSQTPSNKVTEKGKYVELRCDPISGHTALYWYRQSLGQGPEFLIYFQGTGAADDSGLPNDRFFAVRPEGSVSTLKIQRTERGDSAVYLCASSYTRDQPQHFGDGTRLSIL.

This chain joins TRBV7-2 and TRBJ1-5, with 7 bases aligning to TRBD1. Germline CDR1 and CDR2: SGHTA and FQGNSA. Trimming at V came to 2 bases and at J to 3 bases, leaving 10 bases not matched to a gene. There are 17 residues in the CDR3. CDR3 region: CASSLTRRTGPNQPQHF. The DNA for the CDR3 is TGTGCCAGCAGCTTAACCCGCCGGACAGGACCCAATCAGCCCCAGCATTTT.

This clone was observed once. The chain uses TRBV7-8 and TRBJ1-5; TRBD1 might be the D (6 bases). In germline, CDR1 is SGHVS, CDR2 FQNEAQ. The CDR3 extends over 14 amino acids. V dropped 0 bases and J dropped 6 bases, with 9 bases sitting between them. The CDR3 nucleotides read TGTGCCAGCAGCTTAGCGACACAGGGTCAGCCCCAGCATTTT. Translated, it gives CASSLATQGQPQHF.

This clone was seen a handful of times. The chain joins TRBV7-8 to TRBJ2-7; 7 nucleotides agree with TRBD2. V lost 5 bases, J lost 3 bases, and 4 bases stayed unmatched. CDR1 and CDR2 from the germline V gene are SGHVS and FQNEAQ. The CDR3 sequence is 13 residues long. CDR3 amino acids: CASSTGTNYEQYF. The CDR3 DNA is TGTGCCAGCAGCACCGGGACTAACTACGAGCAGTACTTC. Filled out from reference TRBV7-8 and TRBJ2-7, the complete variable domain reads GAGVSQSPRYKVAKRGQDVALRCDPISGHVSLFWYQQALGQGPEFLTYFQNEAQLDKSGLPSDRFFAERPEGSVSTLKIQRTQQEDSAVYLCASSTGTNYEQYFGPGTRLTVT.

The rearrangement links TRBV29-1 to TRBJ2-5; 7 bases match TRBD1. This CDR3 comprises 14 residues. Per the germline V gene, CDR1 is SQVTM and CDR2 is ANQGSEA. V was pared by 6 bases and J by 1 base, with 8 bases of the junction left unmatched. This CDR3 reads CSVVRRDSQETQYF. As DNA, the CDR3 is TGCAGCGTCGTGCGCCGGGACAGCCAAGAGACCCAGTACTTC.

This chain uses TRBV5-4 with TRBJ1-6; TRBD1 matches at 8 bases. Germline V gives CDR1 SGHNT, CDR2 YYREEE (reference sequence). This CDR3 contains 17 residues. V was pared by 4 bases and J by 0 bases, with 6 bases of the junction left unmatched. In DNA form, the CDR3 reads TGTGCCAGCAGCGAGACAGGGGAATACTCCTATAATTCACCCCTCCACTTT. This sequence encodes CASSETGEYSYNSPLHF. Combining the CDR3 with reference TRBV5-4 and TRBJ1-6 gives the whole variable domain ETGVTQSPTHLIKTRGQQVTLRCSSQSGHNTVSWYQQALGQGPQFIFQYYREEENGRGNFPPRFSGLQFPNYSSELNVNALELDDSALYLCASSETGEYSYNSPLHFGNGTRLTVT.

V and J are TRBV11-3 and TRBJ2-5; D perhaps matches TRBD2 (5 bases). The CDR3 has 13 residues. Trimming shortened V by 1 base and J by 5 bases, and 8 bases separated the two germline ends. Looked up from germline, CDR1 is SGHNT and CDR2 is YENEEA. This CDR3 is CASSLGGLETQYF. Here the CDR3 DNA reads TGTGCCAGCAGCTTAGGAGGGCTGGAGACCCAGTACTTC.